One sample yielded the 32 T cell receptor beta chains listed below, sequenced in a study of shared clonotypes between healthy human individuals. The data were produced by immunoSEQ multiplex PCR, yet TCRdb's version contains in-frame clones alone and is incomplete. The sample gives about 2 million clones, 85% to 95% of which show up once; 0.13% is in the top ten. Sequencing used naive CD4+ T cells sorted from blood. Indicated subset: CD45RA+ positively selected. The receptors derive from a man between 18 and 29 years old in good health.

The rearrangement uses TRBV6-6 and TRBJ2-7, with D possibly TRBD1 on 6 matching bases. Germline CDR1 and CDR2: MNHNY and SVGAGI (reference sequence). This CDR3 region has 13 residues. Trimming cost V 5 bases and J 5 bases, with 13 bases left between them. CDR3: CASSQYRVDEQYF. CDR3 coding DNA: TGTGCCAGCAGTCAGTACAGGGTAGACGAGCAGTACTTC.

The chain links TRBV5-1 to TRBJ2-1; D is possibly TRBD2 (7 bases). Trimming left V 5 bases short and J 5 bases short, with 14 bases between. Germline V gene data show CDR1 as SGHRS and CDR2 as YFSETQ. This CDR3 region has 14 residues. CDR3 sequence: CASSDGGPDNEQFF. The CDR3, as DNA: TGCGCCAGCAGTGACGGGGGGCCGGACAATGAGCAGTTCTTC.

This chain links TRBV4-3 with TRBJ1-2; 7 positions agree with TRBD1. The CDR3 covers 15 residues. Germline V gene data show CDR1 as LGHNA and CDR2 as YSLEER. J was trimmed by 1 base and V by 5 bases; bases with no gene match: 7. The CDR3 nucleotides are TGCGCCAGCAGCTTCCTGGGACAGATTAACTATGGCTACACCTTC. Protein product: CASSFLGQINYGYTF.

For this clone: A much larger clone is a single base away; this may be a read error. The chain couples TRBV28 to TRBJ2-5, with 8 bases that match TRBD1. Trimming cost V 5 bases and J 4 bases; bases outside gene matches: 3. Germline loops: CDR1 MDHEN, CDR2 SYDVKM. CDR3 length: 13 residues. The CDR3 region is CASSPTGVETQYF. CDR3 nucleotide sequence: TGTGCCAGCAGTCCGACAGGGGTAGAGACCCAGTACTTC.

This clone is a singleton in its sample. CDR3 sequence: CASNAGDNSPLHF. The CDR3 coding sequence is TGTGCCAGCAACGCAGGGGATAATTCACCCCTCCACTTT. The rearrangement uses TRBV2 and TRBJ1-6; possible D gene TRBD1, 6 bases. This CDR3 region has 13 residues. Trimming left V 7 bases short and J 5 bases short, with 9 bases between. Germline V gives CDR1 SNHLY, CDR2 FYNNEI. Using reference TRBV2 and TRBJ1-6 for the parts outside the CDR3, the full variable domain is EPEVTQTPSHQVTQMGQEVILRCVPISNHLYFYWYRQILGQKVEFLVSFYNNEISEKSEIFDDQFSVERPDGSNFTLKIRSTKLEDSAMYFCASNAGDNSPLHFGNGTRLTVT.

This chain links TRBV30 with TRBJ1-4, with TRBD1 matching 10 bases. The CDR3 is made up of 12 amino acids. The germline V gene encodes CDR1 GTSNPN and CDR2 SVGIG (reference sequence). The junction had 3 bases not matched to a gene; V was cut back by 7 bases and J by 7 bases. For the CDR3, the DNA is TGTGCCTCCCGGACAGGGGGTGAAAAACTGTTTTTT. This encodes CASRTGGEKLFF.

V is TRBV10-1 and J is TRBJ2-1; 10 bases fit TRBD2. Germline CDR1 WNHNN, CDR2 SYGVQD (reference sequence). This CDR3 is built from 15 residues. The ends lost 4 bases at V and 1 base at J; junction bases unmatched: 1. The CDR3 DNA is TGCGCCAGCAGTGCTAGCGGGGGATCCTACAATGAGCAGTTCTTC. Translating it yields CASSASGGSYNEQFF.

This chain links TRBV29-1 with TRBJ1-4; D gene ambiguous. Deletions cut 0 bases from V and 7 bases from J, with 9 bases between. Germline V gene data show CDR1 as SQVTM and CDR2 as ANQGSEA. CDR3 size: 13 residues. In DNA, the CDR3 is TGCAGCGTTGAAGATCGTAAGGGTGAAAAACTGTTTTTT. This encodes CSVEDRKGEKLFF.

The V gene is TRBV18, the J gene TRBJ2-5, with a possible D match to TRBD2 (6 bases). CDR1 and CDR2 (germline): KGHSH, LQKENI. This CDR3 contains 16 residues. Trimming took off 6 bases at V and 5 bases at J, with 22 bases between the two ends. The CDR3 DNA follows: TGTGCCAGCTCCTCTCTGCGGGGTTCTAGCGTGGAGACCCAGTACTTC. It yields the protein CASSSLRGSSVETQYF.

V is TRBV28 and J is TRBJ1-2; possibly TRBD1 for D (5 bases). Deletions cut 7 bases from V and 4 bases from J, with 16 bases between. CDR1 is MDHEN, CDR2 SYDVKM, per germline. This CDR3 is built from 14 residues. The CDR3 loop is CASTPMGPLYGYTF. The CDR3 DNA follows: TGTGCCAGCACCCCGATGGGGCCTCTCTATGGCTACACCTTC.

The chain uses TRBV18 and TRBJ1-5; D remains ambiguous. Trimming took off 3 bases at V and 6 bases at J, with 12 bases between the two ends. The germline V gene has CDR1 KGHSH and CDR2 LQKENI. This CDR3 is 14 amino acids long. CDR3 coding DNA: TGTGCCAGCTCACCGTATGAGGGAACTCAGCCCCAGCATTTT. Residues: CASSPYEGTQPQHF.

J is TRBJ2-1 and V is TRBV7-3; possibly TRBD1 for D (5 bases). This CDR3 has 15 residues. The V gene lost 1 base and the J gene lost 2 bases, with 9 bases spanning the gap. CDR1 SGHTA and CDR2 FQGTGA come from the germline V gene. The CDR3, as DNA: TGTGCCAGCAGCTTAATACAGGCGACCTACAATGAGCAGTTCTTC. Translated: CASSLIQATYNEQFF.

The rearrangement links TRBV28 to TRBJ2-7; D is unclear. V shed 2 bases and J shed 4 bases, with 9 bases lying between them. This CDR3 is built from 13 residues. Germline-derived CDR1 and CDR2 are MDHEN and SYDVKM. The CDR3 coding sequence is TGTGCCAGCAGTTTAAGTCAATATTACGAGCAGTACTTC. Protein: CASSLSQYYEQYF.

The rearrangement joins TRBV5-4 to TRBJ2-1; 8 bases fit TRBD2. The length of the CDR3 is 17 residues. Germline V gene data show CDR1 as SGHNT and CDR2 as YYREEE (reference sequence). The V and J ends lost 0 bases and 6 bases, in that order; junction bases with no gene match: 11. In DNA, the CDR3 is TGTGCCAGCAGCTTGGGAGGGGCTAGCGGGTCGCTCAATGAGCAGTTCTTC. This encodes CASSLGGASGSLNEQFF.

V usage is TRBV30 and J usage is TRBJ2-1; TRBD2 matches 10 bases. The CDR3 has 14 amino acids. With 2 bases clipped from V and 9 bases from J, the junction kept 7 bases outside the gene matches. Germline CDR1 reads GTSNPN; CDR2 reads SVGIG (reference sequence). In nucleotides, the CDR3 is TGTGCCTGGAGTTCGCTAGCGGGAGCGGGTGAGCAGTTCTTC. Translating it yields CAWSSLAGAGEQFF.

The rearrangement uses TRBV4-1 and TRBJ1-2; 7 bases fit TRBD1. This CDR3 contains 14 residues. Trimming at V came to 2 bases and at J to 4 bases, leaving 4 bases not matched to a gene. CDR1 MGHRA and CDR2 YSYEKL come from the germline V gene. The CDR3 nucleotides are TGCGCCAGCAGCCAACAACAGGGGACCTATGGCTACACCTTC. Its translation: CASSQQQGTYGYTF.

The chain recombines TRBV7-3 with TRBJ1-5; D unresolved. Trimming removed 7 bases at V and 6 bases at J, with 10 bases between. Germline V gives CDR1 SGHTA, CDR2 FQGTGA. The CDR3 is 12 residues long. CDR3 loop: CASIASGQPQHF. The CDR3 nucleotides are TGTGCCAGCATTGCCTCCGGTCAGCCCCAGCATTTT.

This clone was recorded many times. V is TRBV30 and J is TRBJ1-2; D unclear. The ends were cut back, 2 bases at V and 6 bases at J, with 13 bases in the middle. The length of the CDR3 is 13 residues. Germline V gives CDR1 GTSNPN, CDR2 SVGIG (reference sequence). CDR3 sequence reads: CAWSPRTVHGYTF. CDR3 bases: TGTGCCTGGAGTCCGCGGACGGTCCATGGCTACACCTTC.

V and J are TRBV11-2 and TRBJ2-3, with D possibly matching TRBD1 (5 bases). The CDR3 is 15 residues long. V lost 0 bases, J lost 4 bases, and 11 bases lay in between. Germline CDR1 SGHAT, CDR2 FQNNGV. The CDR3 here is CASSLDSLGADTQYF. The CDR3 coding sequence is TGTGCCAGCAGCTTAGACTCCTTAGGGGCAGATACGCAGTATTTT.

About this clone itself: At the DNA level, this CDR3 is encoded by other sequences in the same sample as well. The J gene is TRBJ2-1, the V gene TRBV5-1, with D maybe TRBD1 (6 bases). CDR3 length: 15 amino acids. V was clipped by 2 bases and J by 0 bases, with 9 bases between them. Germline V gene sequence: CDR1 SGHRS, CDR2 YFSETQ. For the CDR3, the DNA is TGCGCCAGCAGCTTAGGACAGAGCTCCTACAATGAGCAGTTCTTC. Protein sequence: CASSLGQSSYNEQFF.

The chain joins TRBV7-3 to TRBJ1-6; no definite D call. Trimming took 5 bases from V and 7 from J, leaving 9 bases between them. Germline V lookup: CDR1 SGHTA, CDR2 FQGTGA. The CDR3 is 13 amino acids. This chain's CDR3 is CASSPLLNSPLHF. CDR3 DNA sequence: TGTGCCAGCAGCCCTCTTCTAAATTCACCCCTCCACTTT.

A single count supports this clone. The chain carries TRBV2 and TRBJ2-7; D is undetermined. The germline V gene encodes CDR1 SNHLY and CDR2 FYNNEI. The CDR3 consists of 12 residues. V was cut by 8 bases and J by 7 bases, with 15 bases left in between. The CDR3 DNA is TGTGCCAGCGGCGACCGCTTCGGGGAGCAGTACTTC. It encodes CASGDRFGEQYF.

The V gene is TRBV19, the J gene TRBJ2-3, with 11 positions matching TRBD2. Germline CDR1 is LNHDA and CDR2 is SQIVND (reference sequence). The CDR3 covers 17 residues. V lost 7 bases and J lost 0; bases outside the gene matches: 9. This CDR3 is CASMRTSGRLSTDTQYF. CDR3 sequence (DNA): TGTGCCAGTATGAGGACTAGCGGGCGTCTTAGCACAGATACGCAGTATTTT.

The V and J genes are TRBV5-1 and TRBJ2-1; the D call may be TRBD1 or TRBD2 (5 bases each). Germline V gene lookup returns CDR1 SGHRS and CDR2 YFSETQ. Trimming shortened V by 0 bases and J by 9 bases, and 10 bases separated the two germline ends. The CDR3 covers 13 residues. The CDR3 DNA sequence: TGCGCCAGCAGCTTGGAAAATGGGGGTGAGCAGTTCTTC. Translating it yields CASSLENGGEQFF.

The rearrangement joins TRBV2 to TRBJ1-1; TRBD1 matches at 10 bases. V was pared by 9 bases and J by 6 bases, with 4 bases of the junction left unmatched. The CDR3 contains 12 residues. Germline V gene lookup returns CDR1 SNHLY and CDR2 FYNNEI. The DNA of the CDR3 is TGTGCCAGTGGGACAGGGGCCCCTGAAGCTTTCTTT. Residues: CASGTGAPEAFF.

The chain uses TRBV7-2 and TRBJ2-1, with a tentative D call TRBD1 (5 bases). Per the germline V gene, CDR1 is SGHTA and CDR2 is FQGNSA. Trimming removed 3 bases from V and 5 bases from J, with 8 bases in between. This CDR3 has 13 residues. The CDR3 loop reads CASSLDTDNEQFF. The CDR3 DNA reads as TGTGCCAGCAGCTTGGACACAGACAATGAGCAGTTCTTC.

This chain connects TRBV14 to TRBJ2-7, with 10 bases matching TRBD1. Trimming removed 4 bases from V and 2 bases from J; junction bases left unmatched: 2. CDR1 is SGHDN, CDR2 FVKESK, per germline. This CDR3 region has 14 residues. CDR3 amino acids: CASSRDRGPYEQYF. The DNA of the CDR3 is TGTGCCAGCAGCCGAGACAGGGGGCCCTACGAGCAGTACTTC.

The chain employs TRBV7-9 and TRBJ2-7; 7 bases are a match to TRBD1. Germline loops: CDR1 SEHNR, CDR2 FQNEAQ (reference sequence). The CDR3 length is 14 residues. V trimming: 2 bases; J trimming: 5 bases; junction bases outside the gene matches: 6. The CDR3 DNA is TGTGCCAGCAGCTTAACAGGGGAGTCGGACGAGCAGTACTTC. Its translation: CASSLTGESDEQYF.

The chain is built from TRBV5-6 and TRBJ1-2; 11 bases fit TRBD1. Germline V gene lookup returns CDR1 SGHDT and CDR2 YYEEEE. The junction had 2 bases not matched to a gene; V was cut back by 0 bases and J by 4 bases. The CDR3 loop spans 15 amino acids. CDR3 protein: CASSLAGTGGYGYTF. In nucleotides, the CDR3 is TGTGCCAGCAGCTTGGCCGGGACAGGGGGCTATGGCTACACCTTC.

This chain connects TRBV2 to TRBJ1-2, with D possibly being TRBD1 (5 bases). Trimming removed 3 bases at V and 4 bases at J, with 12 bases between. There are 14 residues in the CDR3. The germline gives CDR1 SNHLY, CDR2 FYNNEI. The DNA for the CDR3 is TGTGCCAGCAGTGAGGAGGCGGGGGTCTATGGCTACACCTTC. Translation: CASSEEAGVYGYTF.

This chain connects TRBV30 to TRBJ2-2; D is possibly TRBD1 (5 bases). The germline gives CDR1 GTSNPN, CDR2 SVGIG (reference sequence). Trimming removed 2 bases from V and 5 bases from J, with 12 bases in between. This CDR3 comprises 14 residues. CDR3 region: CAWSQGGATGELFF. In nucleotides, the CDR3 is TGTGCCTGGAGTCAGGGTGGAGCAACCGGGGAGCTGTTTTTT.

This rearrangement joins TRBV10-1 to TRBJ1-1, with a possible D match to TRBD1 (5 bases). The CDR3 has 13 amino acids. V shed 6 bases and J shed 2 bases, with 10 bases lying between them. Germline-derived CDR1 and CDR2 are WNHNN and SYGVQD (reference sequence). CDR3 sequence: CASRSGLNTEAFF. CDR3 coding DNA: TGCGCCAGCAGGTCGGGACTTAACACTGAAGCTTTCTTT.